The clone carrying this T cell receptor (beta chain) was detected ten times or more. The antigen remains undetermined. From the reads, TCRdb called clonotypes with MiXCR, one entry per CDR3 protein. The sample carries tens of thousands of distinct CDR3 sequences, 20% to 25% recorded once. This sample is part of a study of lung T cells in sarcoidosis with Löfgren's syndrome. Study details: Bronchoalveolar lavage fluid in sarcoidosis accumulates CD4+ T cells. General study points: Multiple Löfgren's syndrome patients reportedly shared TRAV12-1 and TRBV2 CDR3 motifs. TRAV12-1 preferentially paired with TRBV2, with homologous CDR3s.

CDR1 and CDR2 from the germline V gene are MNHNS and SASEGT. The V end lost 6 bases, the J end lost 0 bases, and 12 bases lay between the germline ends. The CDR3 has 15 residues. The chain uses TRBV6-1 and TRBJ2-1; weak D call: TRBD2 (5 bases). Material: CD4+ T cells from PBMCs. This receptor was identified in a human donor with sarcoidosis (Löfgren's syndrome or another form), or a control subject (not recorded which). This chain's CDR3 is CASSRGVHSYNEQFF. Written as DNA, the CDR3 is TGTGCCAGCAGCCGGGGAGTCCACTCCTACAATGAGCAGTTCTTC.